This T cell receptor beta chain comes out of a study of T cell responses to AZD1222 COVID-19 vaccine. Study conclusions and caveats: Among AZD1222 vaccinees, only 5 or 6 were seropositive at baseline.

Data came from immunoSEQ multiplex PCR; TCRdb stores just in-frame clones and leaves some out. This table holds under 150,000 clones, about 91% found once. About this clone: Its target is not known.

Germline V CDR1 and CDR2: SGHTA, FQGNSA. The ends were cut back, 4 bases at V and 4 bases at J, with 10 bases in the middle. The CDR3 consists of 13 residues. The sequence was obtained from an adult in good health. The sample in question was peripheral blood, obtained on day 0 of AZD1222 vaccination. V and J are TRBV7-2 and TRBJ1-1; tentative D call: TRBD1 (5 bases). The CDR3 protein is CASSSPGGTEAFF. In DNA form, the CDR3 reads TGTGCCAGCAGCTCTCCTGGGGGCACTGAAGCTTTCTTT.